The next 30 T cell receptor beta chains were all read from a single sample in a study of CXCR3-negative and CXCR3-positive naive CD8 T cells. 5' RACE that incorporated UMI labels was used to prepare the TRB cDNA libraries. TCRdb reprocessed the 5' RACE reads and keeps a single row for each CDR3 protein, giving no DNA. This listing includes over 70,000 distinct CDR3 sequences. Their target antigens are unknown. Study-level results: TRB CDR3 hydrophobicity was greater in CXCR3-positive naive cells than in CXCR3-negative naive cells.

The specimen sequenced was naive CXCR3+ CD8+ T cells from blood. Subset described: CD45RO-CCR7+CD27+CD95- naive CD8+ T cells expressing CXCR3 (TNR3+). The receptors were gathered from a human donor in good health. Some clones in this sample may be carry-over from other donors' samples.

The gene calls are TRBV28 and TRBJ2-2; TCRdb returns TRBD1, unconfirmable since there is no DNA. The CDR3 is 15 residues long. The germline CDR1 and CDR2 sequences are MDHEN and SYDVKM. CDR3 loop: CASSGGRLVAGELFF.

The chain carries TRBV7-6 and TRBJ2-7; TCRdb's D call, TRBD1, is unchecked because there is no DNA. The CDR3 has 14 amino acids. CDR1 is SGHVS and CDR2 is FNYEAQ in the germline V gene. CDR3 region: CASSPIRGRNEQYF.

The chain has TRBV20-1 and TRBJ2-1; the D call of TRBD2 rests on TCRdb alone, since no DNA is present to check it. Germline values: CDR1 DFQATT, CDR2 SNEGSKA (reference sequence). The CDR3 loop spans 16 amino acids. The CDR3 loop reads CSARFETSGGYNEQFF.

V usage is TRBV6-5 and J usage is TRBJ1-5; the D gene TCRdb calls, TRBD1, cannot be checked with no DNA. The CDR3 loop spans 14 amino acids. Germline CDR1 MNHEY, CDR2 SVGAGI. The CDR3 sequence: CASSYGQGNQPQHF.

J is TRBJ1-5 and V is TRBV6-6. The CDR3 extends over 13 amino acids. Germline V gives CDR1 MNHNY, CDR2 SVGAGI (reference sequence). CDR3 residues: CASSYLGGQPQHF.

The chain uses TRBV11-2 and TRBJ2-5; as DNA is missing, the TRBD1 call by TCRdb cannot be tested. CDR3 length: 14 amino acids. Germline CDR1 is SGHAT and CDR2 is FQNNGV. The CDR3 sequence is CASSAWTEQETQYF.

The gene calls are TRBV2 and TRBJ1-6. Per germline, CDR1 SNHLY and CDR2 FYNNEI. The CDR3 is 11 amino acids. CDR3 amino acids: CASSESRALHF. Full variable domain (rest looked up from reference TRBV2 and TRBJ1-6): EPEVTQTPSHQVTQMGQEVILRCVPISNHLYFYWYRQILGQKVEFLVSFYNNEISEKSEIFDDQFSVERPDGSNFTLKIRSTKLEDSAMYFCASSESRALHFGNGTRLTVT.

The chain joins TRBV28 to TRBJ2-1; TCRdb outputs TRBD1, but without DNA this stays unchecked. Germline assignment: CDR1 MDHEN and CDR2 SYDVKM. The CDR3 consists of 14 residues. CDR3 sequence: CASSLWRSTGEQFF.

The J gene is TRBJ2-1, the V gene TRBV9; TCRdb indicates TRBD1, and absent DNA this call remains unverified. CDR1 is SGDLS and CDR2 is YYNGEE in the germline V gene. The length of the CDR3 is 12 residues. CDR3 sequence: CASSPTGSEQFF.

The chain employs TRBV11-2 and TRBJ2-1; lacking DNA, the TRBD1 call made by TCRdb goes unchecked. CDR1 and CDR2 (germline): SGHAT, FQNNGV. This CDR3 has 16 amino acids. CDR3 residues: CASSLSQGPVYNEQFF.

Here the CDR3 reads CASSLLSSGGPDTQYF. The rearrangement uses TRBV28 and TRBJ2-3; checking the TCRdb D call of TRBD2 is not possible without DNA. The CDR3 loop spans 16 amino acids. The germline V gene encodes CDR1 MDHEN and CDR2 SYDVKM.

V and J are TRBV6-5 and TRBJ1-1. The CDR3 length is 15 residues. Germline lookup yields CDR1 MNHEY and CDR2 SVGAGI. The CDR3 here is CASSYSWTENTEAFF.

The V call is TRBV6-2 or TRBV6-3, the J call TRBJ2-1; TCRdb names TRBD2, which stays unverified in the absence of DNA. The CDR3 runs 14 residues. Germline lookup yields CDR1 MNHEY and CDR2 SVGEGT. This chain's CDR3 is CASSPGLAANEQFF.

The genes are TRBV3-1 and TRBJ2-2. The CDR3 has 12 residues. Germline values: CDR1 LGHDT, CDR2 YNNKEL (reference sequence). The CDR3 loop is CASSPPFGELFF.

The chain employs TRBV27 and TRBJ1-3; the TCRdb call, TRBD1, lacks DNA for checking. Looked up from germline, CDR1 is MNHEY and CDR2 is SMNVEV (reference sequence). This CDR3 contains 13 residues. CDR3: CASSRGLGNTIYF.

This chain joins TRBV4-1 and TRBJ2-3. CDR1 MGHRA and CDR2 YSYEKL come from the germline V gene. The length of the CDR3 is 13 residues. The CDR3 sequence: CASRAESTDTQYF.

The V and J genes are TRBV27 and TRBJ2-7; TCRdb reports TRBD1, a call that lacks DNA to check it against. Germline V gene data show CDR1 as MNHEY and CDR2 as SMNVEV (reference sequence). The CDR3 covers 16 residues. Here the CDR3 reads CASSSPDRVSSYEQYF.

The chain uses TRBV20-1 and TRBJ2-7. The CDR3 has 12 residues. Per germline, CDR1 DFQATT and CDR2 SNEGSKA (reference sequence). The CDR3 region is CSALADSYEQYF.

This chain connects TRBV2 to TRBJ2-7. The CDR3 extends over 12 amino acids. The V gene's germline CDR1 is SNHLY and CDR2 FYNNEI. CDR3 region: CASNEATYEQYF. Looking up the rest from reference TRBV2 and TRBJ2-7 gives the full variable domain: EPEVTQTPSHQVTQMGQEVILRCVPISNHLYFYWYRQILGQKVEFLVSFYNNEISEKSEIFDDQFSVERPDGSNFTLKIRSTKLEDSAMYFCASNEATYEQYFGPGTRLTVT.

The CDR3 is CASSPWVGDYEQYF. The genes are TRBV14 and TRBJ2-7; the TCRdb D gene call, TRBD1, has no DNA to confirm it. This CDR3 contains 14 residues. The germline V gene has CDR1 SGHDN and CDR2 FVKESK.

The chain combines TRBV20-1 with TRBJ1-1; TCRdb's D call, TRBD1, is unchecked because there is no DNA. Germline assignment: CDR1 DFQATT and CDR2 SNEGSKA (reference sequence). The CDR3 totals 18 residues. CDR3 protein: CSARAAVSRGVMDTEAFF.

The chain recombines TRBV6-2 or TRBV6-3 with TRBJ2-7; lacking DNA, the TRBD1 call made by TCRdb goes unchecked. The germline CDR1 and CDR2 sequences are MNHEY and SVGEGT. This CDR3 is built from 14 residues. This chain's CDR3 is CASSYTGGNYEQYF.

This rearrangement joins TRBV10-3 to TRBJ2-2; TCRdb's assignment of TRBD1 cannot be checked, as there is no DNA. Germline lookup yields CDR1 ENHRY and CDR2 SYGVKD. CDR3 length: 15 amino acids. This CDR3 reads CAISGQGGSTGELFF.

V usage is TRBV5-5 and J usage is TRBJ2-3. Germline V gene sequence: CDR1 SGHKS, CDR2 YYEKEE (reference sequence). The CDR3 is 14 amino acids. CDR3 residues: CASSARVGTDTQYF.

The chain recombines TRBV12-3 or TRBV12-4 with TRBJ2-5; TCRdb calls TRBD1, which cannot be checked without DNA. This CDR3 spans 14 amino acids. The CDR3 sequence is CASSFTGMRETQYF.

V gene TRBV28 combines with J gene TRBJ1-2; as DNA is missing, the TRBD1 call by TCRdb cannot be tested. The CDR3 contains 13 residues. The germline V gene encodes CDR1 MDHEN and CDR2 SYDVKM. This CDR3 reads CASRPGANYGYTF.

This rearrangement joins TRBV11-2 to TRBJ2-6; TCRdb selects TRBD1, and the lack of DNA leaves this call unchecked. Germline loops: CDR1 SGHAT, CDR2 FQNNGV. The CDR3 covers 15 residues. The CDR3 sequence is CASSSTGAGANVLTF.

The rearrangement joins TRBV20-1 to TRBJ1-6. In germline, CDR1 is DFQATT, CDR2 SNEGSKA (reference sequence). The CDR3 totals 17 residues. CDR3 amino acids: CSARDIELSSYNSPLHF.

The chain uses TRBV5-6 and TRBJ2-3; the D call from TCRdb, TRBD2, cannot be confirmed without DNA. The germline CDR1 and CDR2 sequences are SGHDT and YYEEEE. This CDR3 is built from 16 residues. The CDR3 spells CASSLAEREETDTQYF.

V is TRBV13 and J is TRBJ2-5; the TCRdb D gene call, TRBD1, has no DNA to confirm it. The CDR3 has 14 residues. CDR1 and CDR2 (germline): PRHDT, FYEKMQ (reference sequence). The CDR3 sequence is CASSLSGMGETQYF. Using reference TRBV13 and TRBJ2-5 for the parts outside the CDR3, the full variable domain is AAGVIQSPRHLIKEKRETATLKCYPIPRHDTVYWYQQGPGQDPQFLISFYEKMQSDKGSIPDRFSAQQFSDYHSELNMSSLELGDSALYFCASSLSGMGETQYFGPGTRLLVL.